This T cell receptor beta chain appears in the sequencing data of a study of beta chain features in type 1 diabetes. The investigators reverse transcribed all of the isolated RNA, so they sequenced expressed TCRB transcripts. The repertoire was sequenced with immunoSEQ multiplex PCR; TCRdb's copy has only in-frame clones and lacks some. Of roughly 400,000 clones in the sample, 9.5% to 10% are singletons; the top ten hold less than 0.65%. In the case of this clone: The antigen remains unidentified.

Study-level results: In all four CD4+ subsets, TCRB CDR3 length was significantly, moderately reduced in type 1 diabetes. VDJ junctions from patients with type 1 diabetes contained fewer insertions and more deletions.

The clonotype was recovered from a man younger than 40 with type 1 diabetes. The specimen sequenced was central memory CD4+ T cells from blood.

The CDR3 bases are TGTGCCACCAGCAGAGATCAGCTTACCATATATTTT. Amino acid sequence: CATSRDQLTIYF. The chain uses TRBV15 and TRBJ1-3; D uncertain. V lost 0 bases and J lost 10, with 7 bases in between. Germline values: CDR1 LNHNV, CDR2 YYDKDF (reference sequence). The CDR3 has 12 residues.